Below, one T cell receptor (beta chain) is given with its context. The table came from immunoSEQ multiplex PCR; TCRdb's copy has only in-frame clones and leaves some out. This table has about 12,000 clones, roughly 81% appearing once. The record originates from a study of OX40 agonist ivuxolimab in advanced cancers. The sequences come from CD4+ or CD8+ T cells sorted from blood, collected in a trial of the OX40 agonist ivuxolimab. The sequence derives from an adult with an advanced solid tumor such as melanoma, head and neck, liver or kidney cancer.

CDR3 nucleotides: TGTGCCAGCAGTTGGACTAGCTTGGGCACCGGGGAGCTGTTTTTT. Translated, it gives CASSWTSLGTGELFF. The rearrangement uses TRBV27 and TRBJ2-2; the match to TRBD2 covers 8 bases. CDR1 MNHEY and CDR2 SMNVEV come from the germline V gene (reference sequence). The CDR3 is 15 amino acids. Losses at the gene ends were 4 bases for V and 4 bases for J; bases not matched to a gene: 5.